The 12 T cell receptor beta chains below all came from one sample that was sequenced in a study of blood T cell repertoires in COVID-19. Here immunoSEQ multiplex PCR was the method, and the copy in TCRdb shows in-frame clones only, minus some. Here the sample spans roughly 300,000 clones, approximately 91% being singletons. Sequenced sample: PBMCs or T cells enriched from blood (not recorded which). These receptors were obtained from a woman aged 35 to 49 with acute COVID-19.

The chain links TRBV27 to TRBJ2-7, with 8 bases identical to TRBD1. CDR3 size: 14 residues. With 6 bases clipped from V and 2 bases from J, the junction kept 6 bases outside the gene matches. Per the germline V gene, CDR1 is MNHEY and CDR2 is SMNVEV (reference sequence). The chain's CDR3 is CASSRQGSTYEQYF. Written as DNA, the CDR3 is TGTGCCAGCAGCCGACAGGGGTCAACCTACGAGCAGTACTTC.

In this sample, this clone turned up once. For the CDR3, the DNA is TGTGCCAGCAGGGAGATGAACACTGAAGCTTTCTTT. Residues: CASREMNTEAFF. The chain is built from TRBV28 and TRBJ1-1; no definite D call. This CDR3 has 12 amino acids. Between the trimmed V and J ends, which lost 6 bases and 0 bases, there was a span of 5 bases. Per germline, CDR1 MDHEN and CDR2 SYDVKM. The full variable domain, with the rest looked up from reference TRBV28 and TRBJ1-1, is DVKVTQSSRYLVKRTGEKVFLECVQDMDHENMFWYRQDPGLGLRLIYFSYDVKMKEKGDIPEGYSVSREKKERFSLILESASTNQTSMYLCASREMNTEAFFGQGTRLTVV.

This sequence joins TRBV5-4 and TRBJ2-1, with 9 positions matching TRBD2. V shed 3 bases, J shed 7 bases, and the junction held 11 bases outside the gene matches. This CDR3 region has 16 residues. Germline V gene sequence: CDR1 SGHNT, CDR2 YYREEE (reference sequence). The CDR3 protein is CASSSGGGALGNEQFF. CDR3 coding DNA: TGTGCCAGCAGCTCAGGCGGGGGGGCCCTGGGAAATGAGCAGTTCTTC.

The rearrangement joins TRBV28 to TRBJ1-3, with D maybe TRBD1 (5 bases). V was cut by 4 bases and J by 0 bases, with 10 bases left in between. The CDR3 is 15 residues long. CDR1 is MDHEN and CDR2 is SYDVKM in the germline V gene. This CDR3 reads CASSYLTASGNTIYF. CDR3 DNA: TGTGCCAGCAGTTATTTGACAGCCTCTGGAAACACCATATATTTT.

The rearrangement links TRBV2 to TRBJ1-3, with a weak D call TRBD1 (5 bases). The V end was cut by 8 bases, the J end by 2 bases, with 16 bases between. This CDR3 is built from 15 residues. Germline lookup yields CDR1 SNHLY and CDR2 FYNNEI. CDR3 residues: CASVLRQGAGNTIYF. The CDR3 DNA follows: TGTGCCAGCGTCTTGCGCCAGGGCGCTGGAAACACCATATATTTT. Complete variable domain (other parts from reference TRBV2 and TRBJ1-3): EPEVTQTPSHQVTQMGQEVILRCVPISNHLYFYWYRQILGQKVEFLVSFYNNEISEKSEIFDDQFSVERPDGSNFTLKIRSTKLEDSAMYFCASVLRQGAGNTIYFGEGSWLTVV.

The chain's CDR3 is CASSLGGKGDTQYF. DNA of the CDR3: TGTGCCAGCAGCTTAGGGGGGAAGGGGGATACGCAGTATTTT. V usage is TRBV13 and J usage is TRBJ2-3; TRBD1 is a possible D gene (5 bases). V lost 0 bases, J lost 6 bases, and 10 bases lay in between. The CDR3 runs 14 residues. Per germline, CDR1 PRHDT and CDR2 FYEKMQ (reference sequence). Full variable domain (remainder filled in from reference TRBV13 and TRBJ2-3): AAGVIQSPRHLIKEKRETATLKCYPIPRHDTVYWYQQGPGQDPQFLISFYEKMQSDKGSIPDRFSAQQFSDYHSELNMSSLELGDSALYFCASSLGGKGDTQYFGPGTRLTVL.

Comments on this clone: This CDR3 is also generated by other DNA sequences in the sample. J is TRBJ2-2 and V is TRBV7-2; 7 bases fit TRBD1. V lost 6 bases and J lost 2; bases outside the gene matches: 6. This CDR3 is built from 15 residues. Germline-derived CDR1 and CDR2 are SGHTA and FQGNSA. CDR3 DNA: TGTGCCAGCAGGCCGGACAGGACCAACACCGGGGAGCTGTTTTTT. Its protein is CASRPDRTNTGELFF.

In its sample, this clone was seen once. The chain uses TRBV21-1 and TRBJ1-3; whether TRBD1, the table's D call, matches the DNA was not checked. TRBV21-1 is designated a pseudogene. This CDR3 spans 15 amino acids. The CDR3 region has the DNA TGTGCCAGCAGCAAAAAGTGGGACAGTGGAAACACCATATATTTT. It is translated as CASSKKWDSGNTIYF.

V gene TRBV4-1 combines with J gene TRBJ2-5; D gene ambiguous. The CDR3 contains 12 residues. The V end was cut by 9 bases, the J end by 5 bases, with 13 bases between. Looked up from germline, CDR1 is MGHRA and CDR2 is YSYEKL. The CDR3 coding sequence is TGCGCCAGAAAGGAGCCAGCGGAGACCCAGTACTTC. Translated, it gives CARKEPAETQYF.

The chain combines TRBV5-1 with TRBJ2-7; tentative D call: TRBD2 (5 bases). Germline-derived CDR1 and CDR2 are SGHRS and YFSETQ. There are 13 residues in the CDR3. Trimming pared 1 base from V and 3 bases from J, leaving 8 bases between. The CDR3 here is CASSLTSFYEQYF. The CDR3 DNA is TGCGCCAGCAGCTTGACTAGTTTCTACGAGCAGTACTTC. The variable domain in full, with the rest retrieved from reference TRBV5-1 and TRBJ2-7, is KAGVTQTPRYLIKTRGQQVTLSCSPISGHRSVSWYQQTPGQGLQFLFEYFSETQRNKGNFPGRFSGRQFSNSRSEMNVSTLELGDSALYLCASSLTSFYEQYFGPGTRLTVT.

The J gene is TRBJ1-1, the V gene TRBV3-1 (or the pseudogene TRBV3-2); weak D call: TRBD1 (5 bases). V was trimmed by 1 base and J by 8 bases, leaving 8 bases between them. The length of the CDR3 is 12 residues. Germline V gene lookup returns CDR1 LGHDT and CDR2 YNNKEL (reference sequence). The CDR3 here is CASSQGTSEAFF. For the CDR3, the DNA is TGTGCCAGCAGCCAAGGGACATCCGAAGCTTTCTTT.

The genes are TRBV5-5 and TRBJ2-6; 7 bases agree with TRBD1. CDR1 and CDR2 (germline): SGHKS, YYEKEE (reference sequence). The CDR3 length is 17 residues. V lost 4 bases to trimming and J lost 0 bases; unmatched junction nucleotides: 7. This chain's CDR3 is CASSTGQAFSGANVLTF. CDR3 coding DNA: TGTGCCAGCAGCACCGGACAGGCCTTCTCTGGGGCCAACGTCCTGACTTTC. The whole variable domain, filled in from reference TRBV5-5 and TRBJ2-6, reads DAGVTQSPTHLIKTRGQQVTLRCSPISGHKSVSWYQQVLGQGPQFIFQYYEKEERGRGNFPDRFSARQFPNYSSELNVNALLLGDSALYLCASSTGQAFSGANVLTFGAGSRLTVL.